These T cell receptor beta chains were read from a single sample in a study of T cells in Graves' hyperthyroidism and ophthalmopathy. TCRdb re-called the multiplex PCR reads through MiXCR, storing one row per CDR3 protein. This sample yields over 500,000 distinct CDR3 sequences, of which 15% to 20% are seen a single time; 25% to 30% belongs to the top ten. The sequenced material came from blood. Source of these receptors: a woman younger than 45 with Graves' ophthalmopathy. The CDR3 runs from the conserved cysteine through the conserved F or W. The D gene is left open where the match is weak. The size field is filled for only some rows; it gives once, few, many or a size class.

D gene: TRBD2; clone size: many; CDR3 length: 13; J gene: TRBJ2-5; V gene: TRBV10-3; CDR3 protein: CAIRGLETETQYF; CDR3 DNA: TGTGCCATCAGGGGACTAGAGACCGAGACCCAGTACTTC
D gene: TRBD1; clone size: NA; CDR3 length: 17; J gene: TRBJ2-7; V gene: TRBV6-1; CDR3 protein: CASSRGQGGSRDYEQYF; CDR3 DNA: TGTGCCAGCAGTCGTGGACAGGGAGGATCGAGAGACTACGAGCAGTACTTC
D gene: NA; clone size: many; CDR3 length: 18; J gene: TRBJ1-2; V gene: TRBV7-8; CDR3 protein: CASSLREGGASLSHGYTF; CDR3 DNA: TGTGCCAGCAGCTTACGGGAGGGGGGGGCGAGTTTGAGCCATGGCTACACCTTC
D gene: NA; clone size: many; CDR3 length: 15; J gene: TRBJ2-5; V gene: TRBV19; CDR3 protein: CASSPQTGTQETQYF; CDR3 DNA: TGTGCCAGTAGTCCCCAAACCGGGACTCAAGAGACCCAGTACTTC
D gene: TRBD1; clone size: many; CDR3 length: 17; J gene: TRBJ2-2; V gene: TRBV7-3; CDR3 protein: CASSKVGQGAATGELFF; CDR3 DNA: TGTGCCAGCAGCAAAGTAGGACAGGGGGCAGCCACCGGGGAGCTGTTTTTT
D gene: NA; clone size: NA; CDR3 length: 15; J gene: TRBJ1-2; V gene: TRBV6-5; CDR3 protein: CASSYGEDGLYGYTF; CDR3 DNA: TGTGCCAGCAGTTACGGCGAAGACGGATTATATGGCTACACCTTC
D gene: NA; clone size: NA; CDR3 length: 14; J gene: TRBJ2-3; V gene: TRBV11-1; CDR3 protein: CASSLVGGQNTQYF; CDR3 DNA: TGTGCCAGCAGCTTAGTTGGGGGCCAAAATACGCAGTATTTT
D gene: NA; clone size: few; CDR3 length: 16; J gene: TRBJ2-1; V gene: TRBV4-1; CDR3 protein: CASSQEGGFSYNEQFF; CDR3 DNA: TGCGCCAGCAGCCAAGAGGGCGGCTTCTCCTACAATGAGCAGTTCTTC
D gene: NA; clone size: NA; CDR3 length: 15; J gene: TRBJ2-3; V gene: TRBV6-1; CDR3 protein: CASSDMRGRGDTQYF; CDR3 DNA: TGTGCCAGCAGTGACATGAGAGGCCGGGGAGATACGCAGTATTTT
D gene: TRBD2; clone size: NA; CDR3 length: 21; J gene: TRBJ2-2; V gene: TRBV12-3/TRBV12-4; CDR3 protein: CAGSPDIIWTSGSENTGELFF; CDR3 DNA: TGTGCCGGCAGTCCCGACATTATATGGACTAGCGGGAGTGAGAACACCGGGGAGCTGTTTTTT
D gene: TRBD2; clone size: many; CDR3 length: 16; J gene: TRBJ2-1; V gene: TRBV27; CDR3 protein: CASSLRPSGTLDEQFF; CDR3 DNA: TGTGCCAGCAGTTTGAGGCCTAGCGGGACCCTGGATGAGCAGTTCTTC
D gene: TRBD1; clone size: NA; CDR3 length: 19; J gene: TRBJ1-1; V gene: TRBV4-3; CDR3 protein: CASSQKVGPVGTGGTEAFF; CDR3 DNA: TGCGCCAGCAGCCAAAAGGTAGGCCCCGTAGGGACAGGGGGCACTGAAGCTTTCTTT
D gene: NA; clone size: many; CDR3 length: 14; J gene: TRBJ2-3; V gene: TRBV20-1; CDR3 protein: CSARDPGSTDTQYF; CDR3 DNA: TGCAGTGCTAGAGACCCCGGGAGCACAGATACGCAGTATTTT
D gene: NA; clone size: NA; CDR3 length: 12; J gene: TRBJ2-7; V gene: TRBV7-9; CDR3 protein: CASSWAAYEQYF; CDR3 DNA: TGTGCCAGCTCCTGGGCAGCCTACGAGCAGTACTTC
D gene: NA; clone size: many; CDR3 length: 15; J gene: TRBJ2-7; V gene: TRBV30; CDR3 protein: CAWRATGPISYEQYF; CDR3 DNA: TGTGCCTGGAGGGCTACGGGACCGATTTCCTACGAGCAGTACTTC
D gene: TRBD1; clone size: few; CDR3 length: 15; J gene: TRBJ2-7; V gene: TRBV4-1; CDR3 protein: CASSQNRGVHYEQYF; CDR3 DNA: TGCGCCAGCAGCCAAAACAGGGGTGTTCATTACGAGCAGTACTTC
D gene: TRBD2; clone size: many; CDR3 length: 15; J gene: TRBJ2-1; V gene: TRBV7-2; CDR3 protein: CASSLVLAGSNEQFF; CDR3 DNA: TGTGCCAGCAGCTTAGTCCTAGCGGGGTCCAATGAGCAGTTCTTC
D gene: TRBD2; clone size: many; CDR3 length: 18; J gene: TRBJ2-5; V gene: TRBV6-6; CDR3 protein: CASSYGGSAGGGQETQYF; CDR3 DNA: TGTGCCAGCAGTTACGGGGGATCGGCGGGAGGGGGTCAAGAGACCCAGTACTTC
D gene: TRBD1; clone size: NA; CDR3 length: 15; J gene: TRBJ2-7; V gene: TRBV28; CDR3 protein: CASSFGQGKPYEQYF; CDR3 DNA: TGTGCCAGCAGTTTTGGACAGGGTAAGCCGTACGAGCAGTACTTC